These 21 T cell receptor beta chains were sequenced from one sample in a study of cytomegalovirus exposure and HLA in healthy donors. The study ran its PCR with 60 Vbeta and 13 Jbeta primers. The method was immunoSEQ multiplex PCR; TCRdb's version includes in-frame clones alone and lacks a portion of them. The table lists 190,000 or so clones, 80% of them singletons, with 0.5% to 0.8% in the top ten. The sample taken for sequencing was PBMCs. The source is a boy younger than 18 in good health and CMV-seronegative.

V and J are TRBV7-2 and TRBJ2-1, with TRBD2 matching over 10 bases. This CDR3 spans 17 amino acids. V was pared by 2 bases and J by 6 bases, with 10 bases of the junction left unmatched. Per germline, CDR1 SGHTA and CDR2 FQGNSA. The CDR3 coding sequence is TGTGCCAGCAGCTTACTACCTCTAGCGGGAGCGGGCAATGAGCAGTTCTTC. This codes for CASSLLPLAGAGNEQFF. Full variable domain (missing parts from reference TRBV7-2 and TRBJ2-1): GAGVSQSPSNKVTEKGKDVELRCDPISGHTALYWYRQSLGQGLEFLIYFQGNSAPDKSGLPSDRFSAERTGGSVSTLTIQRTQQEDSAVYLCASSLLPLAGAGNEQFFGPGTRLTVL.

The chain is built from TRBV5-4 and TRBJ2-1; D possibly corresponds to TRBD2 (7 bases). The CDR3 sequence is 13 residues long. Germline V gene sequence: CDR1 SGHNT, CDR2 YYREEE (reference sequence). Trimming took 4 bases from V and 9 from J, leaving 14 bases between them. CDR3 sequence (DNA): TGTGCCAGCAGCCTCGTGGGAGGGGGTGAGCAGTTCTTC. Its translation is CASSLVGGGEQFF.

The genes are TRBV11-3 and TRBJ2-2, with a possible D match to TRBD1 (7 bases). V dropped 6 bases and J dropped 8 bases, with 16 bases sitting between them. CDR1 is SGHNT, CDR2 YENEEA, per germline. CDR3 size: 14 residues. In DNA, the CDR3 is TGTGCCAGCAGAATAGGAGGGGGCAAGGGGGAGCTGTTTTTT. Translation gives CASRIGGGKGELFF. Complete variable domain (other parts from reference TRBV11-3 and TRBJ2-2): EAGVVQSPRYKIIEKKQPVAFWCNPISGHNTLYWYLQNLGQGPELLIRYENEEAVDDSQLPKDRFSAERLKGVDSTLKIQPAELGDSAVYLCASRIGGGKGELFFGEGSRLTVL.

The CDR3 protein is CASSIVRELNTEAFF. In nucleotides, the CDR3 is TGTGCCAGTAGTATAGTCAGGGAATTGAACACTGAAGCTTTCTTT. The chain joins TRBV19 to TRBJ1-1; a possible D gene is TRBD1 (5 bases). The CDR3 totals 15 residues. Germline lookup yields CDR1 LNHDA and CDR2 SQIVND (reference sequence). Trimming removed 1 base at V and 0 bases at J, with 9 bases between.

V usage is TRBV30 and J usage is TRBJ2-3; TRBD2 matches 9 bases. The germline V gene encodes CDR1 GTSNPN and CDR2 SVGIG (reference sequence). This CDR3 has 14 amino acids. Trimming took 4 bases from V and 2 from J; bases not matched to a gene: 4. CDR3 region: CAWTSGGNTDTQYF. The CDR3 DNA sequence: TGTGCCTGGACCAGCGGGGGGAACACAGATACGCAGTATTTT.

V and J are TRBV4-1 and TRBJ2-5, with 8 bases that match TRBD2. The V and J ends lost 1 base and 3 bases, in that order; junction bases with no gene match: 10. CDR1 is MGHRA and CDR2 is YSYEKL in the germline V gene. This CDR3 has 17 amino acids. The DNA of the CDR3 is TGCGCCAGCAGCCAAGTTGTAGGGCGGGGGGAGGAAGAGACCCAGTACTTC. It specifies CASSQVVGRGEEETQYF.

The V gene is TRBV6-4, the J gene TRBJ1-4; D may be TRBD1 (5 bases). In germline, CDR1 is MRHNA, CDR2 SNTAGT. V gave up 6 bases and J gave up 6 bases, with 20 bases separating them. The CDR3 runs 16 residues. Here the CDR3 reads CASRSQSRALDEKLFF. The CDR3 nucleotides read TGTGCCAGCAGATCCCAGAGCAGGGCGTTGGATGAAAAACTGTTTTTT.

The chain couples TRBV30 to TRBJ2-7, with 7 bases matching TRBD1. The trim removed 2 bases at V and 2 bases at J, leaving 9 bases unmatched. This CDR3 contains 15 residues. Germline assignment: CDR1 GTSNPN and CDR2 SVGIG (reference sequence). CDR3 loop: CAWSPDRVGTYEQYF. In DNA, the CDR3 is TGTGCCTGGAGTCCAGACAGGGTGGGCACCTACGAGCAGTACTTC.

The chain combines TRBV10-3 with TRBJ2-1; 11 bases fit TRBD2. Germline-derived CDR1 and CDR2 are ENHRY and SYGVKD. The CDR3 spans 16 residues. Trimming took 4 bases from V and 2 from J; bases not matched to a gene: 4. The CDR3 nucleotides read TGTGCCATCAGTGCCACGGGACTAGCGGCCTACAATGAGCAGTTCTTC. It codes for CAISATGLAAYNEQFF.

This clone was seen a few times. The genes are TRBV5-4 and TRBJ1-2, with 7 bases aligning to TRBD1. The germline V gene has CDR1 SGHNT and CDR2 YYREEE (reference sequence). This CDR3 contains 15 residues. The V gene end was trimmed by 5 bases and the J gene end by 4 bases; junction bases not matched to a gene: 11. The CDR3 loop reads CASSAPGQHLYGYTF. The CDR3 region has the DNA TGTGCCAGCAGTGCCCCGGGACAGCACCTCTATGGCTACACCTTC.

The CDR3 DNA follows: TGTGCCAGCAGTCACAGCGGCTATGGCTACACCTTC. This codes for CASSHSGYGYTF. The genes are TRBV6-5 and TRBJ1-2; D is unclear. Trimming pared 5 bases from V and 4 bases from J, leaving 8 bases between. Germline assignment: CDR1 MNHEY and CDR2 SVGAGI. The CDR3 is 12 amino acids.

The CDR3 loop is CASSLTGGTDTQYF. The CDR3 DNA is TGTGCCAGCAGCTTAACCGGGGGCACAGATACGCAGTATTTT. J is TRBJ2-3 and V is TRBV7-3, with D possibly being TRBD2 (5 bases). This CDR3 contains 14 residues. Germline values: CDR1 SGHTA, CDR2 FQGTGA. V lost 0 bases to trimming and J lost 1 base, with 5 bases between them.

The chain links TRBV5-4 to TRBJ2-7; no clear D. Germline loops: CDR1 SGHNT, CDR2 YYREEE (reference sequence). V was trimmed by 2 bases and J by 4 bases, leaving 10 bases between them. This CDR3 has 13 residues. The CDR3 is CASSFASGYEQYF. CDR3 coding DNA: TGTGCCAGCAGCTTTGCTTCCGGGTACGAGCAGTACTTC.

This rearrangement joins TRBV28 to TRBJ1-2; D remains unclear. The ends were cut back, 3 bases at V and 4 bases at J, with 6 bases in the middle. CDR1 is MDHEN and CDR2 is SYDVKM in the germline V gene. The CDR3 is made up of 12 amino acids. The CDR3 spells CASSFQRYGYTF. The CDR3 nucleotides read TGTGCCAGCAGTTTTCAGCGCTATGGCTACACCTTC.

The sample holds one count of this clone. The rearrangement uses TRBV6-1 and TRBJ1-5; D possibly corresponds to TRBD1 (5 bases). Germline CDR1 MNHNS, CDR2 SASEGT. The CDR3 sequence is 15 residues long. V was trimmed by 2 bases and J by 0 bases, leaving 8 bases between them. This CDR3 is CASSEYGGSNQPQHF. As DNA, the CDR3 is TGTGCCAGCAGTGAATACGGGGGTAGCAATCAGCCCCAGCATTTT.

The V gene is TRBV30, the J gene TRBJ1-2; D is possibly TRBD1 (5 bases). Germline V gene data show CDR1 as GTSNPN and CDR2 as SVGIG (reference sequence). Trimming cost V 2 bases and J 4 bases, with 20 bases left between them. The CDR3 consists of 16 residues. This chain's CDR3 is CAWSFLPDNIGYGYTF. CDR3 nucleotide sequence: TGTGCCTGGAGTTTTCTACCGGACAATATCGGCTATGGCTACACCTTC.

This chain connects TRBV4-2 to TRBJ2-7, with 14 bases aligning to TRBD2. The V gene's germline CDR1 is LGHNA and CDR2 YNFKEQ. J lost 2 bases, V lost 4 bases, and 7 bases had no gene match. This CDR3 comprises 17 residues. CDR3 in amino acids: CASSRGTSGRLAYEQYF. CDR3 sequence (DNA): TGTGCCAGCAGCCGCGGGACTAGCGGGAGATTAGCCTACGAGCAGTACTTC.

The chain combines TRBV7-3 with TRBJ2-5; TRBD2 matches at 7 bases. This CDR3 region has 14 residues. The germline V gene has CDR1 SGHTA and CDR2 FQGTGA. V lost 5 bases, J lost 5 bases, and 8 bases stayed unmatched. The CDR3 reads CASSPEGRAETQYF. DNA for the CDR3: TGTGCCAGCAGCCCTGAGGGGAGGGCGGAGACCCAGTACTTC.

The chain employs TRBV5-1 and TRBJ1-2; no clear D. The CDR3 length is 13 residues. V was clipped by 4 bases and J by 3 bases, with 10 bases between them. Germline CDR1 reads SGHRS; CDR2 reads YFSETQ. The CDR3 spells CASSVDGDYGYTF. The CDR3 nucleotides read TGCGCCAGCAGCGTGGACGGGGACTATGGCTACACCTTC. The full variable domain, rest sourced from reference TRBV5-1 and TRBJ1-2, is KAGVTQTPRYLIKTRGQQVTLSCSPISGHRSVSWYQQTPGQGLQFLFEYFSETQRNKGNFPGRFSGRQFSNSRSEMNVSTLELGDSALYLCASSVDGDYGYTFGSGTRLTVV.

As DNA, the CDR3 is TGTGCCAGCAGCCCTCTGACAGGGGGTAACGACGAGCAGTACTTC. Translation gives CASSPLTGGNDEQYF. The V call is TRBV9, the J call TRBJ2-7, with TRBD1 matching 9 bases. The CDR3 contains 15 residues. Germline V gene sequence: CDR1 SGDLS, CDR2 YYNGEE. The junction had 10 bases not matched to a gene; V was cut back by 4 bases and J by 5 bases.

V and J are TRBV2 and TRBJ1-2; D uncertain. The CDR3 extends over 11 amino acids. CDR1 is SNHLY, CDR2 FYNNEI, per germline. The V end was cut by 2 bases, the J end by 13 bases, with 11 bases between. The CDR3 DNA reads TGTGCCAGCAGTGAAATCCCCCCGTCCACCTTC. Its translation is CASSEIPPSTF. Based on the CDR3 plus reference TRBV2 and TRBJ1-2, the full variable domain is EPEVTQTPSHQVTQMGQEVILRCVPISNHLYFYWYRQILGQKVEFLVSFYNNEISEKSEIFDDQFSVERPDGSNFTLKIRSTKLEDSAMYFCASSEIPPSTFGSGTRLTVV.